This T cell receptor (beta chain) was retrieved from a study of T-cell memory formation after mild COVID-19. MiXCR, run by TCRdb on the 5' RACE reads, gives a single entry per CDR3 protein. The sample lists about 440,000 distinct CDR3 sequences, 20% occurring once. This CDR3 is 17 amino acids long. The V end was cut by 5 bases, the J end by 5 bases, with 21 bases between. The germline gives CDR1 SGHNT, CDR2 YENEEA. J is TRBJ2-2 and V is TRBV11-3, with D unresolved. The source is an adult woman who had mild COVID-19 (a few samples of this study predate the infection). Cell type and time point are not known. Specimen: PBMCs or a T cell subset sorted from them (not recorded which). The CDR3 DNA reads as TGTGCCAGCAGCCTCTCAATTGGTTCCCAGCGTACCGGGGAGCTGTTTTTT. Its translation: CASSLSIGSQRTGELFF.